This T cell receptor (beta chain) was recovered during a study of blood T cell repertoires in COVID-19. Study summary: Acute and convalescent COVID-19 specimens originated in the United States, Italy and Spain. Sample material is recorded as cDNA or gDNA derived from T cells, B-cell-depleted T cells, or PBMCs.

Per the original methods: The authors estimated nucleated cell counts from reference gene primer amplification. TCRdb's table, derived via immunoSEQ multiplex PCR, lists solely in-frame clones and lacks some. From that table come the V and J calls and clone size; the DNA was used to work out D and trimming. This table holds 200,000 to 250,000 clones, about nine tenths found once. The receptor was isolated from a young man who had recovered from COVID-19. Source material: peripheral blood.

The CDR3 protein is CASSGEGLANTEAFF. CDR3 bases: TGTGCCAGCAGCGGGGAGGGGCTCGCGAACACTGAAGCTTTCTTT. V gene TRBV7-2 combines with J gene TRBJ1-1, with D possibly TRBD1 on 5 matching bases. Germline loops: CDR1 SGHTA, CDR2 FQGNSA. This CDR3 has 15 residues. Trimming pared 5 bases from V and 1 base from J, leaving 14 bases between.